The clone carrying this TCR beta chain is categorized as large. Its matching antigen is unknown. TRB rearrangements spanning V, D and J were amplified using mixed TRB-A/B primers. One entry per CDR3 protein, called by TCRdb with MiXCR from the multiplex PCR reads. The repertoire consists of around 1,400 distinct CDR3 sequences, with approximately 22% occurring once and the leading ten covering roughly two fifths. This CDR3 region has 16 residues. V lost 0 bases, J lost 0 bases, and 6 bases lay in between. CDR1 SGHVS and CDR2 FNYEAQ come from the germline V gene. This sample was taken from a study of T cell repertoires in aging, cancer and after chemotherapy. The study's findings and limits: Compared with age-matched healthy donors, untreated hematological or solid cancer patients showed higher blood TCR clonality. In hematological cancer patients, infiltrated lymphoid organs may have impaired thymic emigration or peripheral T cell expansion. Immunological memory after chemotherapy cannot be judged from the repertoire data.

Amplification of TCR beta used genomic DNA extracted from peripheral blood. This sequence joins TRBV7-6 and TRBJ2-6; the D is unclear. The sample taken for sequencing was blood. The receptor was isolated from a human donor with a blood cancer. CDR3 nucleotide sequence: TGTGCCAGCAGCTTAGCCGTGGCCTCTGGGGCCAACGTCCTGACTTTC. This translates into CASSLAVASGANVLTF.